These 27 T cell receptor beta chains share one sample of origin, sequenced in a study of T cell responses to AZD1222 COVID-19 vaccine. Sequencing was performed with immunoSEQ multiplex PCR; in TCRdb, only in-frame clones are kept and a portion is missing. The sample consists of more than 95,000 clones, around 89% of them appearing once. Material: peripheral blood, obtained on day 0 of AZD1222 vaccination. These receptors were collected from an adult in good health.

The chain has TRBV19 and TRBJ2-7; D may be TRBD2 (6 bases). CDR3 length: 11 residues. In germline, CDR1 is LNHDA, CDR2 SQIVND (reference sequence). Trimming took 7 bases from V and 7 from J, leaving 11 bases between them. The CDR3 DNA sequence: TGTGCCAGTACCTTCCGGGGGGAGCAGTACTTC. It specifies CASTFRGEQYF.

CDR3 sequence: CASSQGGRSAYEQYF. As DNA, the CDR3 is TGTGCCAGCAGCCAAGGGGGACGGAGTGCCTACGAGCAGTACTTC. This sequence joins TRBV7-2 and TRBJ2-7, with D maybe TRBD1 (6 bases). The V and J ends lost 5 bases and 2 bases respectively, with 16 bases between them. The CDR3 spans 15 residues. CDR1 SGHTA and CDR2 FQGNSA come from the germline V gene.

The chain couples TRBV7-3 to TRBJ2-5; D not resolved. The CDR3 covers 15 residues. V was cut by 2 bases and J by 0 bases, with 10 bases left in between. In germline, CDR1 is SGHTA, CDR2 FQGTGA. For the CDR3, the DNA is TGTGCCAGCAGCTTAGGTGGAGCCAACCAAGAGACCCAGTACTTC. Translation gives CASSLGGANQETQYF.

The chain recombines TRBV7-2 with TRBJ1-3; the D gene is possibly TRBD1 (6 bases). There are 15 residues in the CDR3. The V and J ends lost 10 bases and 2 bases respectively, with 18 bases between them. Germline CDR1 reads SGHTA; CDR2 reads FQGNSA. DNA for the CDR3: TGTGCCACGGCTCGGGGGGCTTCTCCTGGAAACACCATATATTTT. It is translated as CATARGASPGNTIYF.

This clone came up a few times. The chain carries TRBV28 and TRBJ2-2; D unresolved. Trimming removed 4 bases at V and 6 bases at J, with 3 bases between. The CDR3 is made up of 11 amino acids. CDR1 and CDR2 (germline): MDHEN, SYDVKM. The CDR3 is CASSWPGELFF. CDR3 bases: TGTGCCAGCAGTTGGCCCGGGGAGCTGTTTTTT.

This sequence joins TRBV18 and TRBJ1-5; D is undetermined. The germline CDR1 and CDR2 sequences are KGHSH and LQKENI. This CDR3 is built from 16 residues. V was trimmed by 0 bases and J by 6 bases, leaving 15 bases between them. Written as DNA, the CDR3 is TGTGCCAGCTCACCACCGAATTCCCAGACCGGTCAGCCCCAGCATTTT. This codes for CASSPPNSQTGQPQHF.

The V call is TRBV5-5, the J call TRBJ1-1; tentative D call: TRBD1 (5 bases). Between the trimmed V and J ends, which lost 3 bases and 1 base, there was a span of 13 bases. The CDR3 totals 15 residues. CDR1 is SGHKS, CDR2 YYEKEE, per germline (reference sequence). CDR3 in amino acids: CASSWVGGTNTEAFF. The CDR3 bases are TGTGCCAGCAGCTGGGTCGGAGGGACGAACACTGAAGCTTTCTTT.

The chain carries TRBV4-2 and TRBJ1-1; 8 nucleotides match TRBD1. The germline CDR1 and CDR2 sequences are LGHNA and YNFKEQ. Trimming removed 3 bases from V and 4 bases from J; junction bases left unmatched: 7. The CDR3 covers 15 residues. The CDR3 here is CASSQKSGGGTEAFF. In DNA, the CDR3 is TGTGCCAGCAGCCAGAAATCAGGGGGCGGCACTGAAGCTTTCTTT.

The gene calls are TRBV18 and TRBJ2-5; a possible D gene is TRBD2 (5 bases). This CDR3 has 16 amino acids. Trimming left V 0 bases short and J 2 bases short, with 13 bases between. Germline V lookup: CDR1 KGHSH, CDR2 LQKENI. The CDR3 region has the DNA TGTGCCAGCTCACCACCCTCGAGCGCGGGTCAAGAGACCCAGTACTTC. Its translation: CASSPPSSAGQETQYF.

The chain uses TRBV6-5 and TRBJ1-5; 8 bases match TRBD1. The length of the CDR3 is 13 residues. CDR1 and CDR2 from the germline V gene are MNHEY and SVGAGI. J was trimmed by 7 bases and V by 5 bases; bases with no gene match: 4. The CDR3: CASSQGAGQPQHF. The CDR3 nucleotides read TGTGCCAGCAGTCAGGGGGCTGGCCAGCCCCAGCATTTT.

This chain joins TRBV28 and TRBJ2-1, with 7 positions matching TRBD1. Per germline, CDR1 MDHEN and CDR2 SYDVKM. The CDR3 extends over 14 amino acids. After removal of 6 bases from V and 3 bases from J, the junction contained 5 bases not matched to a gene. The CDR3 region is CASSLGQSYNEQFF. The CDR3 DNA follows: TGTGCCAGCAGCCTGGGACAGAGCTACAATGAGCAGTTCTTC.

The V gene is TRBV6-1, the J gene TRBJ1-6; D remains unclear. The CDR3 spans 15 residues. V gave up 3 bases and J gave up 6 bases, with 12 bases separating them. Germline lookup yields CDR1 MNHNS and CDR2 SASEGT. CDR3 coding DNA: TGTGCCAGCAGTGATGATGGTTACATTAATTCACCCCTCCACTTT. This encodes CASSDDGYINSPLHF.

The CDR3 reads CASTDRQELSYEQYF. The DNA of the CDR3 is TGTGCCAGCACCGATCGACAGGAACTCTCCTACGAGCAGTACTTC. The rearrangement uses TRBV21-1 and TRBJ2-7; TRBD1 is the table's D call and was not checked against the DNA. TRBV21-1 is tagged as a pseudogene. The CDR3 covers 15 residues.

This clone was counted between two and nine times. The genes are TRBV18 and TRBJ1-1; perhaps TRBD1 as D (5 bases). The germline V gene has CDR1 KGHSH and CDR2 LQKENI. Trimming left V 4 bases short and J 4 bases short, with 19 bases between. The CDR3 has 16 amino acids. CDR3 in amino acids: CASSQTSLQVPTEAFF. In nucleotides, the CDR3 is TGTGCCAGCTCACAAACCTCTTTACAGGTTCCCACTGAAGCTTTCTTT.

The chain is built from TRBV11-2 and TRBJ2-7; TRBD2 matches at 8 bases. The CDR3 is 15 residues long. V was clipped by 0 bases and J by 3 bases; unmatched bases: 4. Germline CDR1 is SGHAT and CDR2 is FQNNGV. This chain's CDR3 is CASSLDPGTSYEQYF. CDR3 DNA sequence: TGTGCCAGCAGCTTAGATCCCGGGACTAGCTACGAGCAGTACTTC. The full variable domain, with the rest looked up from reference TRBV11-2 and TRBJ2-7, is EAGVAQSPRYKIIEKRQSVAFWCNPISGHATLYWYQQILGQGPKLLIQFQNNGVVDDSQLPKDRFSAERLKGVDSTLKIQPAKLEDSAVYLCASSLDPGTSYEQYFGPGTRLTVT.

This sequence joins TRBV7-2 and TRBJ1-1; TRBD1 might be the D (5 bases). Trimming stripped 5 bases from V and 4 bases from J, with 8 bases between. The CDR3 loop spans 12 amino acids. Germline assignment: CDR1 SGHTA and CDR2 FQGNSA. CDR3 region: CASSRGATEAFF. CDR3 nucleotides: TGTGCCAGCAGCCGCGGGGCCACTGAAGCTTTCTTT.

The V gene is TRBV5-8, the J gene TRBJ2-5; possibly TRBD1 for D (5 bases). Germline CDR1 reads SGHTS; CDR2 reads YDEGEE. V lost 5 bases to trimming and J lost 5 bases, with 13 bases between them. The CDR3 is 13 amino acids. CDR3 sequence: CASSWGRRETQYF. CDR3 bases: TGTGCCAGCAGTTGGGGCCGGCGGGAGACCCAGTACTTC.

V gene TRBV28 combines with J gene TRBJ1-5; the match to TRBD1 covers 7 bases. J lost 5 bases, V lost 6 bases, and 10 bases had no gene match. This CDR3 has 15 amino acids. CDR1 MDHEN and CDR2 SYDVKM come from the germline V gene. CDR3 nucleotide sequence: TGTGCCAGCAGAGACCCCGACAGGGCCCATCAGCCCCAGCATTTT. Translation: CASRDPDRAHQPQHF.

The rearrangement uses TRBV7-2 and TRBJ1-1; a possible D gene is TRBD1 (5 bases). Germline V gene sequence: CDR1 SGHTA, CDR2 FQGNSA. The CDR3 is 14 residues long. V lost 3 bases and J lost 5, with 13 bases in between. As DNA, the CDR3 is TGTGCCAGCAGCTTCCCGGACGGGGGAACTGAAGCTTTCTTT. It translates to CASSFPDGGTEAFF.

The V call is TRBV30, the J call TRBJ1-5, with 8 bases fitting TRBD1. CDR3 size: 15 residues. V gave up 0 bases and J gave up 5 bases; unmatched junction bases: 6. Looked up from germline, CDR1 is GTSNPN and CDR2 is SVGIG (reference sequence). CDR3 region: CAWSVLGTGDQPQHF. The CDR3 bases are TGTGCCTGGAGTGTACTAGGGACAGGTGATCAGCCCCAGCATTTT.

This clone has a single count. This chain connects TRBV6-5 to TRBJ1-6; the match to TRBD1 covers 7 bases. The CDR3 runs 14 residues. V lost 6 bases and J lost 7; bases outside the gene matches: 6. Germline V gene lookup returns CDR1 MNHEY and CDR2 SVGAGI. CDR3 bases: TGTGCCAGCAGCTCAGACAGGGACAATTCACCCCTCCACTTT. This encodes CASSSDRDNSPLHF.

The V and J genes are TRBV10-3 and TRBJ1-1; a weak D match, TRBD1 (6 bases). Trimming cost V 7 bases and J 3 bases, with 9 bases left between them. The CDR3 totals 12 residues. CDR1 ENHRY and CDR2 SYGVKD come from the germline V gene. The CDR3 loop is CAIKNRDTEAFF. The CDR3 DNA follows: TGTGCCATCAAAAACAGGGACACTGAAGCTTTCTTT.

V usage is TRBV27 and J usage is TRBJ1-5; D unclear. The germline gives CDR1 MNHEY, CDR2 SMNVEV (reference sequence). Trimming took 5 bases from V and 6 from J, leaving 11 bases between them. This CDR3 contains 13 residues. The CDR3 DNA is TGTGCCAGCAGTGCCCGCCCTCTTCAGCCCCAGCATTTT. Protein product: CASSARPLQPQHF.

CDR3 sequence (DNA): TGTGCCAGCAGCCTCTTGTCAGCCACTGAAGCTTTCTTT. Protein product: CASSLLSATEAFF. V is TRBV3-1 (or the pseudogene TRBV3-2) and J is TRBJ1-1; no firm D call. V was trimmed by 4 bases and J by 4 bases, leaving 10 bases between them. There are 13 residues in the CDR3. Germline V gene data show CDR1 as LGHDT and CDR2 as YNNKEL (reference sequence).

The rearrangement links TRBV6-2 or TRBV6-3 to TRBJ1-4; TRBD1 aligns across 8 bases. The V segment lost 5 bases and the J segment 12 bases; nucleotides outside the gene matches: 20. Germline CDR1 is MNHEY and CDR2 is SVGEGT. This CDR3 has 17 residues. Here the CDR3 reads CASSPGQGRRSSWELFF. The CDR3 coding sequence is TGTGCCAGCAGTCCCGGACAGGGCCGAAGGAGTTCGTGGGAACTGTTTTTT.

Written as DNA, the CDR3 is TGTGCCAGCACTACCGACAGGGCTGAAGCTTTCTTT. The encoded protein is CASTTDRAEAFF. The chain combines TRBV28 with TRBJ1-1, with 7 nucleotides matching TRBD1. The V segment lost 7 bases and the J segment 6 bases; nucleotides outside the gene matches: 5. The CDR3 contains 12 residues. Germline-derived CDR1 and CDR2 are MDHEN and SYDVKM.

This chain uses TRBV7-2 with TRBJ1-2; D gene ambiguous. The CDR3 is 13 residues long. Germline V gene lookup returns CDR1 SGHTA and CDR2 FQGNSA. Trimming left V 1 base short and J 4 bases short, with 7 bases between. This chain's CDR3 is CASSLGHLYGYTF. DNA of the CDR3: TGTGCCAGCAGCTTAGGACACCTCTATGGCTACACCTTC.